The 21 T cell receptor beta chains listed next were all sequenced from one sample in a study of T-cell reconstitution after alpha-beta-depleted transplantation in children. During its preparation, the TCRbeta library received unique molecular identifiers. TCRdb itself ran the PCR reads through MiXCR, one entry per CDR3 protein. The table has 490,000 or so distinct CDR3 sequences, 8% to 11% seen once; the top ten hold 2% to 2.5%. Specimen: PBMCs, collected before TCRalphabeta/CD19-depleted stem cell transplant. These receptors came from a child aged 2 to 15 with inherited bone marrow failure, due to receive a stem cell transplant.

This clonotype has a count of ten or more. V and J are TRBV28 and TRBJ1-2, with TRBD1 matching 9 bases. V shed 7 bases, J shed 0 bases, and the junction held 15 bases outside the gene matches. There are 18 residues in the CDR3. CDR1 is MDHEN, CDR2 SYDVKM, per germline. The CDR3 sequence: CASTKRRDREKSNYGYTF. DNA for the CDR3: TGTGCCAGCACCAAACGCCGGGACAGGGAGAAATCTAACTATGGCTACACCTTC.

This clonotype was recorded a few times. The chain uses TRBV29-1 and TRBJ2-7; 8 bases map to TRBD1. V lost 7 bases to trimming and J lost 6 bases; unmatched junction nucleotides: 5. CDR1 and CDR2 from the germline V gene are SQVTM and ANQGSEA. The CDR3 extends over 11 amino acids. The DNA of the CDR3 is TGCAGCGGACGAACAGGGGGCGAGCAGTACTTC. This sequence encodes CSGRTGGEQYF.

The chain uses TRBV19 and TRBJ2-1, with 7 nucleotides matching TRBD2. The CDR3 contains 14 residues. Trimming took 0 bases from V and 11 from J; bases not matched to a gene: 7. Germline assignment: CDR1 LNHDA and CDR2 SQIVND (reference sequence). CDR3 residues: CASSIELTSPKQFF. In DNA form, the CDR3 reads TGTGCCAGTAGTATAGAGTTGACTAGCCCTAAGCAGTTCTTC. The whole variable domain, remainder taken from reference TRBV19 and TRBJ2-1, is DGGITQSPKYLFRKEGQNVTLSCEQNLNHDAMYWYRQDPGQGLRLIYYSQIVNDFQKGDIAEGYSVSREKKESFPLTVTSAQKNPTAFYLCASSIELTSPKQFFGPGTRLTVL.

This clonotype was counted at least ten times. V usage is TRBV19 and J usage is TRBJ2-1; 12 bases agree with TRBD2. CDR1 is LNHDA and CDR2 is SQIVND in the germline V gene (reference sequence). V dropped 3 bases and J dropped 7; count of bases not matched to a gene: 4. The CDR3 has 15 residues. This chain's CDR3 is CASSIGLAGGNEQFF. The CDR3 DNA follows: TGTGCCAGTAGTATTGGGCTAGCGGGGGGGAATGAGCAGTTCTTC.

This clonotype was seen more than once but under ten times. The V gene is TRBV7-8, the J gene TRBJ2-1; TRBD2 aligns across 12 bases. The trim removed 4 bases at V and 8 bases at J, leaving 6 bases unmatched. CDR3 length: 15 amino acids. Germline CDR1 reads SGHVS; CDR2 reads FQNEAQ. The CDR3 nucleotides read TGTGCCAGCAGCTGGCTAGCGGGAGGGCCTGATGAGCAGTTCTTC. It codes for CASSWLAGGPDEQFF. Variable domain in full (rest from reference TRBV7-8 and TRBJ2-1): GAGVSQSPRYKVAKRGQDVALRCDPISGHVSLFWYQQALGQGPEFLTYFQNEAQLDKSGLPSDRFFAERPEGSVSTLKIQRTQQEDSAVYLCASSWLAGGPDEQFFGPGTRLTVL.

This clonotype was picked up one time. Just one base apart from a much larger clone, this may be a read error. The chain couples TRBV12-3 or TRBV12-4 to TRBJ2-7, with 7 bases lining up with TRBD1. This CDR3 has 15 amino acids. The junction had 9 bases not matched to a gene; V was cut back by 4 bases and J by 3 bases. The CDR3 spells CASSYTGQANYEQYF. The DNA for the CDR3 is TGTGCCAGCAGTTATACCGGACAGGCGAACTACGAGCAGTACTTC.

This clonotype was observed at least ten times. CDR3 amino acids: CASSPESYEQYF. The CDR3 nucleotides are TGTGCCAGCTCACCAGAGTCCTACGAGCAGTACTTC. V is TRBV18 and J is TRBJ2-7; D is unclear. The V and J ends lost 2 bases and 1 base respectively, with 3 bases between them. Germline V gives CDR1 KGHSH, CDR2 LQKENI. There are 12 residues in the CDR3.

This clonotype was observed at least ten times. The chain has TRBV12-3 or TRBV12-4 and TRBJ1-2; 9 bases match TRBD1. The CDR3 has 13 residues. V dropped 6 bases and J dropped 4; count of bases not matched to a gene: 3. CDR3 sequence: CASSRTGAYGYTF. The CDR3 DNA is TGTGCCAGCAGCCGGACAGGGGCCTATGGCTACACCTTC.

This clonotype was recorded at least ten times. The V gene is TRBV3-1, the J gene TRBJ2-2; 12 bases line up with TRBD2. CDR3 length: 20 residues. Per germline, CDR1 LGHDT and CDR2 YNNKEL (reference sequence). Losses at the gene ends were 4 bases for V and 4 bases for J; bases not matched to a gene: 16. Written as DNA, the CDR3 is TGTGCCAGCAGCCTCCGTACCCCTCAACTAGCGGGAGGACTCACCGGGGAGCTGTTTTTT. Translating gives CASSLRTPQLAGGLTGELFF.

This clonotype was seen repeatedly, ten times or more. The rearrangement uses TRBV2 and TRBJ2-1; D call uncertain. The length of the CDR3 is 13 residues. V dropped 10 bases and J dropped 7 bases, with 17 bases sitting between them. CDR1 is SNHLY, CDR2 FYNNEI, per germline. In nucleotides, the CDR3 is TGTGCCACCATGATTCTCCCCGGGAATGAGCAGTTCTTC. It translates to CATMILPGNEQFF.

This clonotype has a count of ten or more. The J gene is TRBJ2-7, the V gene TRBV6-5, with TRBD2 identical over 8 bases. CDR3 length: 15 residues. The germline CDR1 and CDR2 sequences are MNHEY and SVGAGI. V lost 2 bases to trimming and J lost 6 bases; unmatched junction nucleotides: 9. The CDR3 region has the DNA TGTGCCAGCAGTTACCTGGGACTAGAGCATGCCGAGCAGTACTTC. It yields the protein CASSYLGLEHAEQYF.

This clonotype was recorded many times. The V and J genes are TRBV5-1 and TRBJ2-5, with 11 bases aligning to TRBD1. Trimming at V came to 4 bases and at J to 4 bases, leaving 6 bases not matched to a gene. The CDR3 consists of 15 residues. Looked up from germline, CDR1 is SGHRS and CDR2 is YFSETQ. CDR3 protein: CASSMTGTGGETQYF. The CDR3 nucleotides are TGCGCCAGCAGCATGACCGGGACAGGGGGAGAGACCCAGTACTTC.

This clonotype was picked up many times. This sequence joins TRBV5-1 and TRBJ2-7, with 8 bases that match TRBD2. CDR1 SGHRS and CDR2 YFSETQ come from the germline V gene. The CDR3 contains 12 residues. The V segment lost 3 bases and the J segment 6 bases; nucleotides outside the gene matches: 2. The CDR3 loop reads CASSYSGIEQYF. The CDR3 DNA follows: TGCGCCAGCAGCTATAGCGGGATCGAGCAGTACTTC.

In this sample, this clonotype turned up many times. The chain couples TRBV27 to TRBJ2-7; perhaps D is TRBD1 or TRBD2 (6 bases each). The CDR3 loop spans 14 amino acids. Trimming took off 6 bases at V and 8 bases at J, with 20 bases between the two ends. Germline V gene data show CDR1 as MNHEY and CDR2 as SMNVEV (reference sequence). CDR3 bases: TGTGCCAGCAGGGGGGGCGCGGCTAGCACCCAGCAGTACTTC. Translated: CASRGGAASTQQYF.

This clonotype was seen more than once but under ten times. The CDR3, as DNA: TGTGCCTGCGGGACAGTCTCCTATAATTCACCCCTCCACTTT. Amino acids: CACGTVSYNSPLHF. The chain recombines TRBV30 with TRBJ1-6; 7 bases fit TRBD1. This CDR3 has 14 residues. The J segment lost 0 bases and the V segment lost 6 bases, leaving 2 bases of the junction unmatched. Per germline, CDR1 GTSNPN and CDR2 SVGIG (reference sequence).

Ten or more counts support this clonotype. The chain joins TRBV6-5 to TRBJ2-2, with D uncertain. V dropped 4 bases and J dropped 0 bases, with 9 bases sitting between them. There are 15 residues in the CDR3. CDR1 and CDR2 (germline): MNHEY, SVGAGI. The CDR3 spells CASSFKVTNTGELFF. CDR3 coding DNA: TGTGCCAGCAGTTTTAAGGTTACGAACACCGGGGAGCTGTTTTTT.

On this clonotype: A much more abundant neighbour one base away suggests this may be a read error. V usage is TRBV10-3 and J usage is TRBJ2-5, with D uncertain. The germline gives CDR1 ENHRY, CDR2 SYGVKD. There are 15 residues in the CDR3. The DNA for the CDR3 is TGTGCCATCAGTGAGTCGTCCGGCACCCAAGAGACCCAGAACTTC. This sequence encodes CAISESSGTQETQNF.

The table lists this clonotype with many counts. The chain employs TRBV29-1 and TRBJ2-5; 7 bases fit TRBD1. Germline CDR1 is SQVTM and CDR2 is ANQGSEA. The CDR3 loop spans 15 amino acids. J gave up 4 bases and V 7 bases, and 15 bases lay outside the gene matches. The CDR3 here is CSALPLTGSGETQYF. The DNA for the CDR3 is TGCAGCGCCTTACCACTGACAGGGTCGGGAGAGACCCAGTACTTC.

This clonotype was seen ten or more times. The gene calls are TRBV15 and TRBJ2-5, with 8 bases that match TRBD1. Germline values: CDR1 LNHNV, CDR2 YYDKDF (reference sequence). The J segment lost 5 bases and the V segment lost 1 base, leaving 6 bases of the junction unmatched. The CDR3 length is 15 residues. The CDR3 region has the DNA TGTGCCACCAGCAGAGTCGACAGGGGTGATGAGACCCAGTACTTC. This encodes CATSRVDRGDETQYF.

Many counts were recorded for this clonotype. The J gene is TRBJ2-1, the V gene TRBV11-2, with 7 bases identical to TRBD2. Germline CDR1 SGHAT, CDR2 FQNNGV. The CDR3 has 17 amino acids. The junction had 9 bases not matched to a gene; V was cut back by 0 bases and J by 4 bases. The CDR3 DNA is TGTGCCAGCAGCTTAGAGGGGAGGGGCGGGCCTTACAATGAGCAGTTCTTC. It encodes CASSLEGRGGPYNEQFF.

The chain has TRBV2 and TRBJ2-1; D perhaps matches TRBD2 (7 bases). From germline, CDR1 is SNHLY and CDR2 FYNNEI. V dropped 6 bases and J dropped 1 base, with 16 bases sitting between them. The CDR3 contains 16 residues. CDR3 region: CASRGGLGSSYNEQFF. CDR3 nucleotides: TGTGCCAGCAGGGGGGGGCTGGGCAGTTCCTACAATGAGCAGTTCTTC.